The 7 T cell receptor beta chains listed next were all sequenced from one sample in a study of blood T cell repertoires in COVID-19. Assay: immunoSEQ multiplex PCR; the TCRdb copy retains only in-frame clones and omits some. The sample lists 140,000 to 150,000 clones, 80% to 90% seen once, with 10% in the top ten. The sample was peripheral blood. The receptors were gathered from a man aged 60-69 years with active or convalescent COVID-19.

The V gene is TRBV24-1, the J gene TRBJ2-1; perhaps TRBD1 as D (6 bases). Germline CDR1 is KGHDR and CDR2 is SFDVKD. The length of the CDR3 is 15 residues. The V gene lost 2 bases and the J gene lost 6 bases, with 13 bases spanning the gap. The CDR3 DNA follows: TGTGCCACCAGTGATTACTCCAGGGGAATCAATGAGCAGTTCTTC. It encodes CATSDYSRGINEQFF.

This chain joins TRBV10-1 and TRBJ2-3; a weak D match, TRBD2 (6 bases). Germline V lookup: CDR1 WNHNN, CDR2 SYGVQD (reference sequence). Trimming cost V 6 bases and J 4 bases, with 14 bases left between them. The CDR3 has 14 amino acids. CDR3: CASSRDLGSDTQYF. CDR3 DNA: TGCGCCAGCAGCCGGGACTTGGGATCAGATACGCAGTATTTT.

The chain links TRBV18 to TRBJ2-3; 10 nucleotides align to TRBD2. The CDR3 sequence is 17 residues long. Trimming removed 3 bases from V and 0 bases from J; junction bases left unmatched: 6. Germline V CDR1 and CDR2: KGHSH, LQKENI. The CDR3 spells CASSPRRLAGSTDTQYF. Here the CDR3 DNA reads TGTGCCAGCTCACCCCGACGACTAGCGGGTAGCACAGATACGCAGTATTTT.

The gene calls are TRBV7-9 and TRBJ1-6; D ambiguous. The CDR3 runs to 13 residues. Germline values: CDR1 SEHNR, CDR2 FQNEAQ (reference sequence). V dropped 1 base and J dropped 14 bases, with 12 bases sitting between them. Here the CDR3 DNA reads TGTGCCAGCAGCTTAGACGCGGGAGGAGCCCTCCACTTT. It codes for CASSLDAGGALHF.

This rearrangement joins TRBV4-3 to TRBJ1-1; no firm D call. V gave up 3 bases and J gave up 7 bases, with 12 bases separating them. The germline CDR1 and CDR2 sequences are LGHNA and YSLEER. This CDR3 has 13 amino acids. The CDR3 loop is CASSHRIGDEAFF. The CDR3 nucleotides are TGCGCCAGCAGCCACCGAATCGGAGATGAAGCTTTCTTT.

A note on this clone: Germline and junction disagree at one end, which may indicate a read error. The chain recombines TRBV24-1 with TRBJ2-2, with D perhaps being TRBD1 or TRBD2 (5 bases each). Germline V gives CDR1 KGHDR, CDR2 SFDVKD. This CDR3 contains 16 residues. The CDR3 region is CATSVLGEGDTGELFF. CDR3 nucleotides: TGTGCCACCAGTGTTTTGGGGGAAGGGGACACCGGGGAGCTGTTTTTT.

The CDR3 DNA is TGCGCCAGCAGCCAGCTCTCAGGGGGACCGGATGGCTACACCTTC. Translating it yields CASSQLSGGPDGYTF. The chain combines TRBV4-1 with TRBJ1-2; 7 bases line up with TRBD1. From germline, CDR1 is MGHRA and CDR2 YSYEKL. The CDR3 length is 15 residues. V gave up 3 bases and J gave up 6 bases; unmatched junction bases: 10.